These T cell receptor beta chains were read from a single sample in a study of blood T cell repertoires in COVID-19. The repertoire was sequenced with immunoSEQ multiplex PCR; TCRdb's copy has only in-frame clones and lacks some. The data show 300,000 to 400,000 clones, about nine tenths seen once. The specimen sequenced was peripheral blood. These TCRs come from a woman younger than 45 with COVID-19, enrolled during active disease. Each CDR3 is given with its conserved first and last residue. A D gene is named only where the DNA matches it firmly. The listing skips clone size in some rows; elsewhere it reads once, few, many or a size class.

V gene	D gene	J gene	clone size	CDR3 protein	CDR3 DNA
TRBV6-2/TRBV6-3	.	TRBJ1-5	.	CASSYPTGLHQPQHF	TGTGCCAGCAGTTACCCCACAGGGCTGCATCAGCCCCAGCATTTT
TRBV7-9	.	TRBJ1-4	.	CASSPSTGHTNEKLFF	TGTGCCAGCAGCCCCTCTACAGGGCATACTAATGAAAAACTGTTTTTT
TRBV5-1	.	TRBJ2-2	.	CASSLPLPTGELFF	TGCGCCAGCAGCTTGCCCCTACCCACCGGGGAGCTGTTTTTT
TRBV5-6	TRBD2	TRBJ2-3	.	CASSHTSGGAGTDTQYF	TGTGCCAGCAGCCATACTAGCGGGGGGGCCGGAACAGATACGCAGTATTTT
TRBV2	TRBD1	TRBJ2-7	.	CASSAGQGGFYEQYF	TGTGCCAGCAGCGCCGGACAGGGGGGCTTCTACGAGCAGTACTTC
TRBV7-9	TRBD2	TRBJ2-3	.	CASSPGTSGLTDTQYF	TGTGCCAGCAGCCCGGGGACTAGCGGGCTCACAGATACGCAGTATTTT
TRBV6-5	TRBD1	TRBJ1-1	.	CASSYDRGGTEAFF	TGTGCCAGCAGTTACGACAGGGGAGGAACTGAAGCTTTCTTT
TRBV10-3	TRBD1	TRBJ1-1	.	CAISESGKGANTEAFF	TGTGCCATCAGTGAGTCGGGTAAGGGGGCGAACACTGAAGCTTTCTTT
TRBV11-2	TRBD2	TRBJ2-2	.	CASSFGGAPGELFF	TGTGCCAGCAGCTTCGGGGGGGCCCCCGGGGAGCTGTTTTTT
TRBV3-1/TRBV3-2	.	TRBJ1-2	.	CASSQELVDYGYTF	TGTGCCAGCAGCCAAGAGCTAGTGGACTATGGCTACACCTTC
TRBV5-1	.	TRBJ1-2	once	CASSLDHSGYGYTF	TGCGCCAGCAGCTTGGACCATTCGGGATATGGCTACACCTTC
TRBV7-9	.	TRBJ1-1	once	CASSLRGGTEAFF	TGTGCCAGCAGCTTACGGGGAGGAACTGAAGCTTTCTTT
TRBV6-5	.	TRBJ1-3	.	CASRSAGNTIYF	TGTGCCAGCAGGTCGGCTGGAAACACCATATATTTT
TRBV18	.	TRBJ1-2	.	CASSTSRAGDYGYTF	TGTGCCAGCTCAACTTCCCGGGCCGGGGACTATGGCTACACCTTC
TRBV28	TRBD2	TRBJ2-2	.	CASSFAGVTGELFF	TGTGCCAGCAGTTTTGCGGGGGTCACCGGGGAGCTGTTTTTT
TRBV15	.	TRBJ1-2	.	CATSSDRRYGYTF	TGTGCCACCAGCTCTGACAGGAGATATGGCTACACCTTC
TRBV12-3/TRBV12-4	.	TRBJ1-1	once	CATTPTDTEAFF	TGTGCCACCACGCCGACTGACACTGAAGCTTTCTTT
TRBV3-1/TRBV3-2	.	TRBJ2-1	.	CASSQGADEQFF	TGTGCCAGCAGCCAGGGGGCGGATGAGCAGTTCTTC
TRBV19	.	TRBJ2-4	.	CASSQQSSFRAKNIQYF	TGTGCCAGTAGCCAACAGTCGTCCTTTAGGGCCAAAAACATTCAGTACTTC
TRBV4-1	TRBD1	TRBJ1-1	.	CASSQDGTGGGNTEAFF	TGCGCCAGCAGCCAAGATGGGACAGGGGGAGGGAACACTGAAGCTTTCTTT
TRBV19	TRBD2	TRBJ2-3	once	CASSIGSGGAGTDTQYF	TGTGCCAGTAGTATTGGGAGCGGGGGGGCTGGGACAGATACGCAGTATTTT
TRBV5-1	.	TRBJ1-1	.	CASSFSQGTEAFF	TGCGCCAGCAGTTTTTCACAGGGAACTGAAGCTTTCTTT
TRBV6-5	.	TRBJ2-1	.	CASSPRRWNEQFF	TGTGCCAGCAGCCCCCGCAGGTGGAATGAGCAGTTCTTC
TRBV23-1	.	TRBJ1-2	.	CASSHSSSRYGYTF	TGCGCCAGCAGTCATTCTTCCAGCAGGTATGGCTACACCTTC
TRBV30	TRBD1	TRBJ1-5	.	CAWSVQGQGNQPQHF	TGTGCCTGGAGTGTACAAGGACAGGGAAACCAGCCCCAGCATTTT
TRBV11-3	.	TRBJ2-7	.	CASSLEGAEQYF	TGTGCCAGCAGCTTAGAAGGGGCCGAGCAGTACTTC
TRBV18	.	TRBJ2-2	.	CASSPYRVPNTGELFF	TGTGCCAGCTCACCCTACAGAGTACCGAACACCGGGGAGCTGTTTTTT
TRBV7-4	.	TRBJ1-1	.	CASSLVSAGAFF	TGTGCCAGCAGCTTAGTGTCCGCAGGAGCTTTCTTT
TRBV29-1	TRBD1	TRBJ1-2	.	CSSDRDYGYTF	TGCAGCTCGGACAGGGACTACGGCTACACCTTC
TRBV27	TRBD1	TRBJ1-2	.	CASRGTGKANYGYTF	TGTGCCAGCAGAGGGACAGGGAAAGCTAACTATGGCTACACCTTC